The 5 T cell receptor beta chains presented below share a single source sample, sequenced in a study of T cells in Graves' hyperthyroidism and ophthalmopathy. RNA transcripts served as the template for amplifying TCR beta CDR3 regions. During a first-round RT-PCR of the TCR CDR3, the HTBI primer set was used. TCRdb reprocessed the multiplex PCR reads with MiXCR, giving one entry per CDR3 protein. This table has about 26,000 distinct CDR3 sequences, 45% appearing once. Sequencing was carried out using blood. The receptors were gathered from a woman aged 30 to 39 with Graves' hyperthyroidism.

Within the sample, this clonotype is medium-sized. The V gene is TRBV7-6, the J gene TRBJ2-7; 7 bases agree with TRBD1. The J segment lost 0 bases and the V segment lost 5 bases, leaving 4 bases of the junction unmatched. From germline, CDR1 is SGHVS and CDR2 FNYEAQ. This CDR3 has 14 residues. For the CDR3, the DNA is TGTGCCAGCAGCCAGAGGACAGGCTCCTACGAGCAGTACTTC. The encoded protein is CASSQRTGSYEQYF.

This clonotype was observed many times. The gene calls are TRBV5-8 and TRBJ2-1; 12 nucleotides align to TRBD1. J lost 7 bases, V lost 4 bases, and 6 bases had no gene match. Germline V gene lookup returns CDR1 SGHTS and CDR2 YDEGEE. The CDR3 loop spans 15 amino acids. The CDR3 DNA follows: TGTGCCAGCAGCCCCGGGACAGGGGGCATAAATGAGCAGTTCTTC. Encoded protein: CASSPGTGGINEQFF.

The chain joins TRBV19 to TRBJ1-1; 7 bases are a match to TRBD1. The CDR3 is 18 residues long. The V segment lost 6 bases and the J segment 0 bases; nucleotides outside the gene matches: 16. CDR1 is LNHDA, CDR2 SQIVND, per germline (reference sequence). The CDR3 DNA is TGTGCCAGTAGCACAGGGGAAGCATCGATATGGCTGAACACTGAAGCTTTCTTT. Translating it yields CASSTGEASIWLNTEAFF.

There are many counts of this clonotype. This chain connects TRBV5-6 to TRBJ2-7; 9 bases are shared with TRBD2. The ends lost 5 bases at V and 4 bases at J; junction bases unmatched: 7. The CDR3 length is 14 residues. Germline CDR1 reads SGHDT; CDR2 reads YYEEEE. The CDR3 sequence is CASREAGGAYEQYF. CDR3 coding DNA: TGTGCCAGCAGAGAGGCGGGAGGGGCGTACGAGCAGTACTTC. Variable domain in full (rest from reference TRBV5-6 and TRBJ2-7): DAGVTQSPTHLIKTRGQQVTLRCSPKSGHDTVSWYQQALGQGPQFIFQYYEEEERQRGNFPDRFSGHQFPNYSSELNVNALLLGDSALYLCASREAGGAYEQYFGPGTRLTVT.

The chain has TRBV28 and TRBJ2-5; 9 bases are shared with TRBD2. V gave up 3 bases and J gave up 4 bases; unmatched junction bases: 6. CDR1 MDHEN and CDR2 SYDVKM come from the germline V gene. The CDR3 is made up of 15 amino acids. The CDR3 loop reads CASSFRREGRETQYF. DNA for the CDR3: TGTGCCAGCAGTTTTCGGCGGGAGGGCCGAGAGACCCAGTACTTC.